Presented here are 6 T cell receptor beta chains from one specimen sequenced in a study of T cell responses to AZD1222 COVID-19 vaccine. Assay used: immunoSEQ multiplex PCR; TCRdb lists only in-frame clones, some missing. The profile shows about 97,000 clones, about 89% of them singletons. The material was peripheral blood, obtained on day 0 of AZD1222 vaccination. Receptors were obtained from an adult in good health.

V and J are TRBV13 and TRBJ2-2; no firm D call. Germline V gene sequence: CDR1 PRHDT, CDR2 FYEKMQ (reference sequence). The CDR3 sequence is 13 residues long. V lost 8 bases and J lost 0, with 7 bases in between. DNA of the CDR3: TGTGCCAGCCGGGCAGCGAACACCGGGGAGCTGTTTTTT. It yields the protein CASRAANTGELFF.

V and J are TRBV6-2 or TRBV6-3 and TRBJ1-4; 7 bases are shared with TRBD1. V trimming: 0 bases; J trimming: 8 bases; junction bases outside the gene matches: 6. Germline V gene data show CDR1 as MNHEY and CDR2 as SVGEGT. The CDR3 covers 15 residues. The DNA of the CDR3 is TGTGCCAGCAGTTACTCGGGGACAGAGGACGAAAAACTGTTTTTT. As protein: CASSYSGTEDEKLFF.

The rearrangement uses TRBV5-6 and TRBJ2-3; D unresolved. The CDR3 spans 16 residues. V was cut by 2 bases and J by 2 bases, with 15 bases left in between. Looked up from germline, CDR1 is SGHDT and CDR2 is YYEEEE. In nucleotides, the CDR3 is TGTGCCAGCAGCTTAATTGGAGATACTAACACAGATACGCAGTATTTT. It specifies CASSLIGDTNTDTQYF.

This clone showed up just once. This chain joins TRBV6-2 or TRBV6-3 and TRBJ2-7; D is perhaps TRBD2 (6 bases). The germline V gene encodes CDR1 MNHEY and CDR2 SVGEGT. Trimming cost V 2 bases and J 2 bases, with 10 bases left between them. This CDR3 region has 14 residues. CDR3: CASSYGGATYEQYF. For the CDR3, the DNA is TGTGCCAGCAGTTACGGCGGGGCAACCTACGAGCAGTACTTC.

The chain carries TRBV6-1 and TRBJ1-2; perhaps TRBD1 as D (5 bases). V lost 1 base and J 0 bases, leaving 18 bases between the germline ends. This CDR3 contains 18 residues. CDR1 MNHNS and CDR2 SASEGT come from the germline V gene. The CDR3 nucleotides read TGTGCCAGCAGTGAAGTAAGGGGACCAGGGTCAGCTAACTATGGCTACACCTTC. Its protein is CASSEVRGPGSANYGYTF.

The chain carries TRBV5-6 and TRBJ2-3; 10 nucleotides match TRBD2. The length of the CDR3 is 15 residues. With V trimmed by 5 bases and J by 1 base, 4 bases remained unmatched. CDR1 SGHDT and CDR2 YYEEEE come from the germline V gene. For the CDR3, the DNA is TGTGCCAGCAGTCCGCTAGCGGGGGGCACAGATACGCAGTATTTT. Amino acids: CASSPLAGGTDTQYF.